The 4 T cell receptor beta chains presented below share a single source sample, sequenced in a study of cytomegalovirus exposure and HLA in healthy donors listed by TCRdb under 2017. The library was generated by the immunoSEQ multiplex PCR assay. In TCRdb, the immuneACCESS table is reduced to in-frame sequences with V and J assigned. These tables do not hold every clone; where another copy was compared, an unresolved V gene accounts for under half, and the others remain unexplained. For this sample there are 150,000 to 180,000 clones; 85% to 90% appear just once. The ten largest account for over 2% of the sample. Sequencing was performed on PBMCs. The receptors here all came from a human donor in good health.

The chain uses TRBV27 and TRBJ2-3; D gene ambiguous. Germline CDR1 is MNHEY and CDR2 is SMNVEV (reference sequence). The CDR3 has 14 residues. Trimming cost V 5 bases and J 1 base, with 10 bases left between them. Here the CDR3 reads CASSLQARTDTQYF. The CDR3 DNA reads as TGTGCCAGCAGTCTACAAGCGCGCACAGATACGCAGTATTTT.

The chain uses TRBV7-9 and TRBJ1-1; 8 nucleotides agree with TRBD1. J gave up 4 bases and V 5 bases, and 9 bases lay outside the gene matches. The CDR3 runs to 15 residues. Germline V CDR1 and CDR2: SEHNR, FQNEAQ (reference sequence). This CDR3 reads CASSASGGKVTEAFF. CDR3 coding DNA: TGTGCCAGCAGCGCGTCAGGGGGCAAGGTCACTGAAGCTTTCTTT.

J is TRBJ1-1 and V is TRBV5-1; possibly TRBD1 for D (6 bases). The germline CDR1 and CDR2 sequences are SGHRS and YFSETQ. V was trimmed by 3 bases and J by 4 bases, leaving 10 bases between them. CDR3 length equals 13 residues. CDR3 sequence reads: CASSSQGLTEAFF. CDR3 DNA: TGCGCCAGCAGCTCACAGGGTCTCACTGAAGCTTTCTTT.

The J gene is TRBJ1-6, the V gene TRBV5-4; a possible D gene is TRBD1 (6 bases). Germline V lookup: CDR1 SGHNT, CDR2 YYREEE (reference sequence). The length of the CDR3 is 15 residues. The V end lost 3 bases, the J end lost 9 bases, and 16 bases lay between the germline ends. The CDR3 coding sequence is TGTGCCAGCAGCTCAAGGACCAGGGGACCTTCACCCCTCCACTTT. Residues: CASSSRTRGPSPLHF.